The 10 T cell receptor beta chains presented below share a single source sample, sequenced in a study of long-term antiretroviral therapy in people with HIV. The run of the v3.0 immunoSEQ assay was at survey level. Profiling relied on immunoSEQ multiplex PCR, and the TCRdb table lists in-frame clones only, not all of them. The sample yields 37,000 or so clones, about 80% seen once. The sequenced sample was unsorted PBMCs, obtained 3.4 years after starting antiretroviral therapy. All receptors derive from a man aged 25-45 years with HIV.

The chain recombines TRBV27 with TRBJ2-3; no clear D. The ends were cut back, 5 bases at V and 9 bases at J, with 15 bases in the middle. The germline gives CDR1 MNHEY, CDR2 SMNVEV (reference sequence). The CDR3 has 13 residues. CDR3 coding DNA: TGTGCCAGCAGTCCAACGGTATCGGCGACGCAGTATTTT. Protein sequence: CASSPTVSATQYF.

V usage is TRBV5-1 and J usage is TRBJ1-4; D may be TRBD1 (5 bases). Germline values: CDR1 SGHRS, CDR2 YFSETQ. The CDR3 has 16 residues. Trimming pared 5 bases from V and 8 bases from J, leaving 22 bases between. CDR3 loop: CASRATPGKGGEKLFF. CDR3 DNA: TGCGCCAGCAGGGCTACCCCAGGGAAAGGAGGCGAAAAACTGTTTTTT.

The rearrangement uses TRBV5-6 and TRBJ2-3; TRBD2 aligns across 9 bases. The junction had 12 bases not matched to a gene; V was cut back by 2 bases and J by 14 bases. Germline lookup yields CDR1 SGHDT and CDR2 YYEEEE. The CDR3 runs 14 residues. The CDR3 nucleotides read TGTGCCAGCAGCTTCCCTAGCGGGGATTCCTCGCGGTATTTT. Amino acids: CASSFPSGDSSRYF.

This clone appeared a single time. The CDR3 DNA is TGTGCCAGCTCACGGGCTGCGAGCGGGACGTCCTACGAGCAGTACTTC. It yields the protein CASSRAASGTSYEQYF. The chain links TRBV18 to TRBJ2-7; 7 bases fit TRBD2. With 4 bases clipped from V and 1 base from J, the junction kept 10 bases outside the gene matches. Germline-derived CDR1 and CDR2 are KGHSH and LQKENI. This CDR3 contains 16 residues.

The V call is TRBV7-9, the J call TRBJ2-3; D not resolved. The germline gives CDR1 SEHNR, CDR2 FQNEAQ (reference sequence). With 11 bases removed from V and 5 bases from J, the gap between germline ends came to 11 bases. The CDR3 loop spans 11 amino acids. As DNA, the CDR3 is TGTGCCGGCCGGGCTTTAGATACGCAGTATTTT. Translation gives CAGRALDTQYF.

V gene TRBV5-4 combines with J gene TRBJ2-7; 11 nucleotides align to TRBD2. This CDR3 has 15 residues. Trimming at V came to 0 bases and at J to 6 bases, leaving 5 bases not matched to a gene. Germline V gives CDR1 SGHNT, CDR2 YYREEE (reference sequence). The DNA for the CDR3 is TGTGCCAGCAGCTTGGGTAGCGGGAGGGCCTCCGAGCAGTACTTC. This gives the protein CASSLGSGRASEQYF. The full variable domain, in which reference TRBV5-4 and TRBJ2-7 provide the parts outside the CDR3, is ETGVTQSPTHLIKTRGQQVTLRCSSQSGHNTVSWYQQALGQGPQFIFQYYREEENGRGNFPPRFSGLQFPNYSSELNVNALELDDSALYLCASSLGSGRASEQYFGPGTRLTVT.

Written as DNA, the CDR3 is TGTGCCAGCACTCGACAGGGGCCCTACGAGCAGTACTTC. As protein: CASTRQGPYEQYF. This chain connects TRBV18 to TRBJ2-7; 8 positions agree with TRBD1. From germline, CDR1 is KGHSH and CDR2 LQKENI. The CDR3 spans 13 residues. V was pared by 8 bases and J by 2 bases, with 5 bases of the junction left unmatched. Looking up the rest from reference TRBV18 and TRBJ2-7 gives the full variable domain: NAGVMQNPRHLVRRRGQEARLRCSPMKGHSHVYWYRQLPEEGLKFMVYLQKENIIDESGMPKERFSAEFPKEGPSILRIQQVVRGDSAAYFCASTRQGPYEQYFGPGTRLTVT.

The J gene is TRBJ1-5, the V gene TRBV30; a weak D match, TRBD1 (6 bases). V lost 0 bases, J lost 6 bases, and 21 bases lay in between. The CDR3 runs 17 residues. Germline values: CDR1 GTSNPN, CDR2 SVGIG (reference sequence). CDR3 sequence (DNA): TGTGCCTGGAGTGTATGGCCCCCCTGGCAGGGGTGTCAGCCCCAGCATTTT. Amino acid sequence: CAWSVWPPWQGCQPQHF.

The V call is TRBV5-6, the J call TRBJ2-7, with D perhaps assigned TRBD1 or TRBD2 (5 bases each). CDR1 is SGHDT and CDR2 is YYEEEE in the germline V gene. The CDR3 consists of 13 residues. V lost 4 bases, J lost 7 bases, and 15 bases lay in between. The CDR3 here is CASSQTGTREQYF. CDR3 in DNA: TGTGCCAGCAGCCAGACCGGGACGCGGGAGCAGTACTTC. Looking up the rest from reference TRBV5-6 and TRBJ2-7 gives the full variable domain: DAGVTQSPTHLIKTRGQQVTLRCSPKSGHDTVSWYQQALGQGPQFIFQYYEEEERQRGNFPDRFSGHQFPNYSSELNVNALLLGDSALYLCASSQTGTREQYFGPGTRLTVT.

This clone has a handful of counts. The CDR3 DNA reads TGTGCCAGCAGCCAAGTGGGACCTCCCTACGAGCAGTACTTC. Residues: CASSQVGPPYEQYF. J is TRBJ2-7 and V is TRBV4-2, with D tentatively TRBD1 or TRBD2 (5 bases each). Per germline, CDR1 LGHNA and CDR2 YNFKEQ. CDR3 length equals 14 residues. V was cut by 1 base and J by 2 bases, with 9 bases left in between.